A single sample is the source of the 14 T cell receptor beta chains below, sequenced in a study of response to subunit inactivated influenza vaccine. Using its own MiXCR run on the RT-PCR reads, TCRdb lists one record per CDR3 protein. The table shows fewer than 700,000 distinct CDR3 sequences, with over 10% occurring only once. Sequencing was performed on PBMCs from blood, taken about 40 days after vaccination. These receptors all stem from a man between 45 and 60 years old who received an inactivated influenza vaccine.

The chain employs TRBV30 and TRBJ1-5; D gene uncertain. Germline V gene sequence: CDR1 GTSNPN, CDR2 SVGIG (reference sequence). Trimming removed 3 bases at V and 6 bases at J, with 18 bases between. This CDR3 spans 15 amino acids. Here the CDR3 reads CAWSRASGIGQPQHF. CDR3 bases: TGTGCCTGGAGCCGGGCATCGGGGATCGGTCAGCCCCAGCATTTT. Full variable domain (rest looked up from reference TRBV30 and TRBJ1-5): SQTIHQWPATLVQPVGSPLSLECTVEGTSNPNLYWYRQAAGRGLQLLFYSVGIGQISSEVPQNLSASRPQDRQFILSSKKLLLSDSGFYLCAWSRASGIGQPQHFGDGTRLSIL.

The J gene is TRBJ2-1, the V gene TRBV20-1; 7 positions match TRBD2. J lost 9 bases, V lost 0 bases, and 11 bases had no gene match. The CDR3 spans 15 residues. Looked up from germline, CDR1 is DFQATT and CDR2 is SNEGSKA (reference sequence). Written as DNA, the CDR3 is TGCAGTGCTAGAGATATAGTGGGACTAAGCGGTGAGCAGTTCTTC. Protein product: CSARDIVGLSGEQFF.

This clonotype was seen repeatedly, ten times or more. The chain carries TRBV7-8 and TRBJ2-3; possibly TRBD1 for D (6 bases). The CDR3 consists of 14 residues. Per the germline V gene, CDR1 is SGHVS and CDR2 is FQNEAQ. V was cut by 9 bases and J by 0 bases, with 13 bases left in between. The CDR3 region has the DNA TGTGCCAGTTCGACAGGTTCTAGCACAGATACGCAGTATTTT. This gives the protein CASSTGSSTDTQYF.

This clonotype was seen more than once but under ten times. The V gene is TRBV12-3 or TRBV12-4, the J gene TRBJ1-2; TRBD1 matches 8 bases. V was clipped by 7 bases and J by 4 bases; unmatched bases: 5. The CDR3 runs 13 residues. Here the CDR3 reads CASTQGQAYGYTF. Written as DNA, the CDR3 is TGTGCCAGCACCCAGGGACAGGCCTATGGCTACACCTTC.

The CDR3 region is CASSLEVVAYEQYF. The CDR3 DNA reads as TGCGCCAGCAGCTTGGAGGTAGTTGCCTACGAGCAGTACTTC. The chain recombines TRBV5-1 with TRBJ2-7; no definite D call. Trimming shortened V by 0 bases and J by 2 bases, and 9 bases separated the two germline ends. Germline values: CDR1 SGHRS, CDR2 YFSETQ. The CDR3 is 14 residues long.

The chain is built from TRBV20-1 and TRBJ2-4; possibly TRBD1 for D (6 bases). The CDR3 loop spans 15 amino acids. V was pared by 7 bases and J by 0 bases, with 16 bases between. Looked up from germline, CDR1 is DFQATT and CDR2 is SNEGSKA (reference sequence). CDR3 bases: TGCAGTGTCATGAAACAGGGTTTAGCCAAAAACATTCAGTACTTC. The encoded protein is CSVMKQGLAKNIQYF.

The CDR3 region is CASSYRAYQETQYF. CDR3 in DNA: TGTGCCAGCAGTTACCGAGCCTACCAAGAGACCCAGTACTTC. This chain connects TRBV6-6 to TRBJ2-5; D not resolved. The V and J ends lost 2 bases and 0 bases respectively, with 7 bases between them. This CDR3 spans 14 amino acids. CDR1 and CDR2 (germline): MNHNY, SVGAGI (reference sequence).

This clonotype was observed at least ten times. The chain couples TRBV12-3 or TRBV12-4 to TRBJ1-1, with D maybe TRBD1 (6 bases). The CDR3 runs to 14 residues. V was trimmed by 7 bases and J by 2 bases, leaving 14 bases between them. CDR3 nucleotide sequence: TGTGCCAGCACCCACGGACAGCTCAACACTGAAGCTTTCTTT. This sequence encodes CASTHGQLNTEAFF.

This clonotype came up a few times. CDR3 amino acids: CATSERGRANTGELFF. CDR3 nucleotides: TGTGCCACCAGTGAGAGGGGACGTGCGAACACCGGGGAGCTGTTTTTT. The chain links TRBV24-1 to TRBJ2-2, with D perhaps being TRBD1 or TRBD2 (5 bases each). Germline CDR1 KGHDR, CDR2 SFDVKD. There are 16 residues in the CDR3. The V and J ends lost 4 bases and 0 bases respectively, with 11 bases between them.

This clonotype was counted only a few times. The chain employs TRBV7-9 and TRBJ2-1, with 10 bases identical to TRBD2. The V segment lost 5 bases and the J segment 3 bases; nucleotides outside the gene matches: 7. Germline V CDR1 and CDR2: SEHNR, FQNEAQ (reference sequence). The length of the CDR3 is 16 residues. The CDR3 sequence: CASSPHSGGNYNEQFF. For the CDR3, the DNA is TGTGCCAGCAGCCCGCATAGCGGGGGGAACTACAATGAGCAGTTCTTC.

This clonotype was seen a handful of times. The gene calls are TRBV12-3 or TRBV12-4 and TRBJ2-7, with D possibly being TRBD2 (5 bases). V lost 6 bases to trimming and J lost 0 bases, with 18 bases between them. The CDR3 spans 16 residues. The CDR3 here is CASSRRDGESSYEQYF. DNA of the CDR3: TGTGCCAGCAGCCGTAGAGACGGGGAGAGCTCCTACGAGCAGTACTTC.

This clonotype was observed at least ten times. This chain uses TRBV5-1 with TRBJ1-6; 7 bases match TRBD1. V trimming: 0 bases; J trimming: 5 bases; junction bases outside the gene matches: 8. The germline CDR1 and CDR2 sequences are SGHRS and YFSETQ. The CDR3 contains 17 residues. The chain's CDR3 is CASSLAYRDRDNSPLHF. CDR3 in DNA: TGCGCCAGCAGCTTGGCATACCGGGACAGAGATAATTCACCCCTCCACTTT.

This clonotype was picked up many times. The genes are TRBV5-1 and TRBJ2-3, with TRBD2 matching over 7 bases. CDR1 SGHRS and CDR2 YFSETQ come from the germline V gene. This CDR3 comprises 15 residues. The trim removed 3 bases at V and 1 base at J, leaving 5 bases unmatched. The CDR3 DNA sequence: TGCGCCAGCAGCTCCCTAGGGAGGGGCACAGATACGCAGTATTTT. Encoded protein: CASSSLGRGTDTQYF.

The table lists this clonotype with a few counts. For the CDR3, the DNA is TGTGCCATCAGTGGGGGGACAGAGAATTCACCCCTCCACTTT. Amino acids: CAISGGTENSPLHF. V gene TRBV10-3 combines with J gene TRBJ1-6; 7 nucleotides line up with TRBD1. The J segment lost 7 bases and the V segment lost 4 bases, leaving 4 bases of the junction unmatched. The CDR3 loop spans 14 amino acids. Germline V gene lookup returns CDR1 ENHRY and CDR2 SYGVKD.